The rows below give T cell receptor beta chains drawn from one sample of a study of identical twins. From the 5' RACE reads, TCRdb called clonotypes with MiXCR, one entry per CDR3 protein. The data contain about 720,000 distinct CDR3 sequences, around 8.6% of them singletons. The same specimen was also included in a second study, on yellow fever vaccine responses in identical twins.

What was sequenced was PBMCs. The receptor set was obtained from a woman aged 18 to 35 in good health. The CDR3 runs from the conserved cysteine through the conserved F or W. The D gene is left open where the match is weak. Clone size appears in some rows only: once, few, many, or a class for an expanded clone.

d_call j_call clone_size v_call cdr3_aa cdr3_nt
TRBD1 TRBJ2-3 few TRBV4-3 CASSQTGAAYTQYF TGCGCCAGCAGCCAGACAGGGGCGGCATATACGCAGTATTTT
NA TRBJ2-7 NA TRBV12-3/TRBV12-4 CASSLGRGAGWLEQYF TGTGCCAGCAGTTTAGGACGGGGGGCAGGGTGGCTCGAGCAGTACTTC
NA TRBJ2-4 few TRBV2 CASSERGLAKNIQYF TGTGCCAGCAGTGAAAGGGGACTAGCCAAAAACATTCAGTACTTC
TRBD1 TRBJ1-6 few TRBV6-1 CASRETGWTPLHF TGTGCCAGCAGGGAGACAGGGTGGACACCCCTCCACTTT
TRBD2 TRBJ2-3 many TRBV5-6 CASSLPAGGPNAQYF TGTGCCAGCAGCTTACCGGCGGGGGGGCCTAACGCGCAGTATTTT
TRBD2 TRBJ2-5 NA TRBV7-2 CASGGSGGRETQYF TGTGCCAGCGGGGGGAGCGGGGGCCGCGAGACCCAGTACTTC
NA TRBJ2-7 few TRBV6-5 CASSYSYGVAYEQYF TGTGCCAGCAGTTACTCGTACGGGGTTGCCTACGAGCAGTACTTC
TRBD2 TRBJ2-5 few TRBV20-1 CSARDLLSGGAIGETQYF TGCAGTGCTAGAGATCTCCTTAGCGGGGGGGCAATTGGAGAGACCCAGTACTTC
NA TRBJ2-3 NA TRBV7-9 CASSLRSVVVGDTQYF TGTGCCAGCAGCTTAAGATCTGTTGTTGTTGGAGATACGCAGTATTTT
NA TRBJ2-1 few TRBV24-1 CATSDSATGSYNEQFF TGTGCCACCAGTGATTCGGCGACAGGTTCCTACAATGAGCAGTTCTTC
TRBD1 TRBJ2-7 many TRBV3-1 CASSTRQGSYEQYF TGTGCCAGCAGCACCCGACAGGGGAGCTACGAGCAGTACTTC
NA TRBJ1-3 few TRBV12-3/TRBV12-4 CASSPLWGDTIYF TGTGCCAGCAGTCCGTTATGGGGAGACACCATATATTTT
TRBD1 TRBJ2-2 NA TRBV27 CASSLIAGTGNTGELFF TGTGCCAGCAGCCTAATCGCCGGGACAGGAAACACCGGGGAGCTGTTTTTT
TRBD1 TRBJ2-3 few TRBV7-2 CASSLAVRTGTDTQYF TGTGCCAGCAGCTTAGCGGTCCGGACAGGGACAGATACGCAGTATTTT
TRBD1 TRBJ2-7 many TRBV2 CASSRDRGGEQYF TGTGCCAGCAGCAGGGACAGGGGAGGGGAGCAGTACTTC
NA TRBJ1-6 many TRBV3-1 CASSQEPSSLHF TGTGCCAGCAGCCAAGAACCATCATCCCTCCACTTT
NA TRBJ2-7 NA TRBV10-3 CAISEGNHRSSYEQYF TGTGCCATCAGTGAGGGGAACCACCGCAGCTCCTACGAGCAGTACTTC
TRBD1 TRBJ2-7 NA TRBV7-8 CASSLPRGQANSYEQYF TGTGCCAGCAGCTTACCCCGGGGACAGGCGAACTCCTACGAGCAGTACTTC
NA TRBJ1-1 once TRBV20-1 CSGKEGSTEAFF TGCAGTGGCAAGGAGGGCAGCACTGAAGCTTTCTTT
NA TRBJ1-1 NA TRBV6-5 CASSYVGRAFF TGTGCCAGCAGTTACGTGGGCAGGGCTTTCTTT
NA TRBJ2-7 NA TRBV4-3 CASSQDQESSYEQYF TGCGCCAGCAGCCAAGATCAGGAGAGCTCCTACGAGCAGTACTTC
NA TRBJ2-7 few TRBV7-2 CASSRSSGAHSYEQYF TGTGCCAGCAGCCGCTCCAGCGGCGCGCACTCCTACGAGCAGTACTTC
TRBD2 TRBJ2-1 many TRBV29-1 CSVETSGAEQFF TGCAGCGTAGAAACTAGCGGTGCTGAGCAGTTCTTC
NA TRBJ1-6 few TRBV9 CASSVGVSSPLHF TGTGCCAGCAGCGTAGGAGTATCCTCACCCCTCCACTTT
TRBD2 TRBJ2-1 few TRBV5-1 CASSPGGSEGEQFF TGCGCCAGCAGCCCGGGGGGGAGCGAAGGTGAGCAGTTCTTC
TRBD1 TRBJ2-5 NA TRBV12-3/TRBV12-4 CASKTGRQETQYF TGTGCCAGCAAGACAGGGCGACAAGAGACCCAGTACTTC
NA TRBJ2-7 few TRBV27 CASSREAGEQYF TGTGCCAGCAGCCGAGAGGCGGGCGAGCAGTACTTC
NA TRBJ2-5 few TRBV20-1 CSAREGRRGDQETQYF TGCAGTGCTAGAGAGGGCAGGAGGGGGGACCAAGAGACCCAGTACTTC
NA TRBJ2-2 few TRBV5-1 CASSSLPGQNTGELFF TGCGCCAGCAGCTCCCTCCCGGGGCAGAACACCGGGGAGCTGTTTTTT
NA TRBJ2-1 many TRBV6-1 CASSQGLINEQFF TGTGCCAGCAGCCAGGGCCTAATTAATGAGCAGTTCTTC
TRBD2 TRBJ2-3 many TRBV15 CATSRVSSGSLPDTQYF TGTGCCACCAGTAGAGTTTCTAGCGGGTCCCTCCCAGATACGCAGTATTTT
NA TRBJ2-2 few TRBV7-9 CASSTVTGRTGELFF TGTGCCAGCAGCACAGTCACGGGACGGACCGGGGAGCTGTTTTTT
NA TRBJ2-4 few TRBV10-3 CAISESLGINIQYF TGTGCCATCAGTGAGTCGCTGGGTATAAACATTCAGTACTTC
TRBD2 TRBJ2-7 few TRBV28 CASSITSVAYEQYF TGTGCCAGCAGTATTACTAGCGTCGCCTACGAGCAGTACTTC
NA TRBJ1-1 NA TRBV7-9 CASSPGDTEAFF TGTGCCAGCAGCCCGGGGGACACTGAAGCTTTCTTT
NA TRBJ1-1 few TRBV6-6 CASCRQVGTEAFF TGTGCCAGTTGCCGACAGGTGGGCACTGAAGCTTTCTTT
NA TRBJ2-1 NA TRBV27 CASSDRVGGLYNEQFF TGTGCCAGCAGTGACAGGGTCGGGGGCCTGTACAATGAGCAGTTCTTC
NA TRBJ2-2 few TRBV20-1 CSARFPGPTGGELFF TGCAGTGCTAGATTCCCCGGGCCCACGGGAGGGGAGCTGTTTTTT
TRBD1 TRBJ2-7 NA TRBV15 CATSRVSGTGGYEQYF TGTGCCACCAGCAGAGTTTCAGGGACAGGGGGTTACGAGCAGTACTTC
TRBD2 TRBJ2-3 few TRBV4-3 CASSQAASGSTDTQYF TGCGCCAGCAGCCAAGCCGCTAGCGGGAGCACAGATACGCAGTATTTT
TRBD2 TRBJ2-1 few TRBV5-1 CASREGTSGRVGEQFF TGCGCCAGCAGGGAGGGGACTAGCGGGAGAGTTGGTGAGCAGTTCTTC
NA TRBJ2-7 NA TRBV25-1 CASSVQDHYEQYF TGTGCCAGCAGTGTGCAGGACCACTACGAGCAGTACTTC
NA TRBJ1-5 many TRBV7-8 CASSLEGQGNQPQHF TGTGCCAGCAGCTTAGAAGGGCAGGGTAATCAGCCCCAGCATTTT
NA TRBJ2-5 few TRBV6-5 CASSIQIQETQYF TGTGCCAGCAGTATACAGATCCAAGAGACCCAGTACTTC
TRBD1 TRBJ2-5 NA TRBV29-1 CSVGTGGMKTQYF TGCAGCGTTGGGACAGGGGGTATGAAGACCCAGTACTTC
TRBD1 TRBJ1-1 many TRBV11-2 CASGQGMNTEAFF TGTGCCAGCGGACAGGGTATGAACACTGAAGCTTTCTTT
TRBD2 TRBJ2-2 NA TRBV24-1 CATSDPGLAGGFTGELFF TGTGCCACCAGTGATCCGGGACTAGCGGGAGGGTTCACCGGGGAGCTGTTTTTT
TRBD2 TRBJ2-1 few TRBV20-1 CSASAPISGAYNEQFF TGCAGTGCCTCCGCCCCTATTAGCGGGGCCTACAATGAGCAGTTCTTC
TRBD1 TRBJ2-7 few TRBV20-1 CSARSGGQAYEQYF TGCAGTGCTAGGAGTGGGGGACAGGCCTACGAGCAGTACTTC
NA TRBJ2-5 few TRBV2 CASSEKETQYF TGTGCCAGCAGTGAGAAAGAGACCCAGTACTTC
NA TRBJ2-7 NA TRBV6-5 CASSYLDDRTYEQYF TGTGCCAGCAGTTACTTGGACGACCGGACCTACGAGCAGTACTTC
TRBD2 TRBJ2-3 few TRBV7-9 CASSSTSGTDTQYF TGTGCCAGCAGCTCAACTAGCGGCACAGATACGCAGTATTTT
NA TRBJ1-1 NA TRBV7-9 CASSLTRGDIAEAFF TGTGCCAGCAGCTTAACTCGGGGGGATATCGCTGAAGCTTTCTTT
NA TRBJ2-1 few TRBV7-2 CASSLLRGNYNEQFF TGTGCCAGCAGCCTCCTGCGCGGGAACTACAATGAGCAGTTCTTC
NA TRBJ2-7 few TRBV9 CASSVGGAGYEQYF TGTGCCAGCAGCGTAGGCGGGGCCGGCTACGAGCAGTACTTC
TRBD1 TRBJ2-2 NA TRBV27 CASSLDDRGTNTGELFF TGTGCCAGCAGTTTGGATGACAGGGGCACGAACACCGGGGAGCTGTTTTTT
TRBD2 TRBJ2-7 NA TRBV11-2 CASSAQRDYEQYF TGTGCCAGCAGCGCTCAGCGGGATTACGAGCAGTACTTC
NA TRBJ1-1 few TRBV3-1 CASSQAGGERKAFF TGTGCCAGCAGCCAAGCTGGCGGAGAACGGAAAGCTTTCTTT
NA TRBJ2-4 few TRBV5-1 CASSLASRAKNIQYF TGCGCCAGCAGCTTGGCCAGCCGAGCCAAAAACATTCAGTACTTC